This TCR beta chain was found in a study of control samples from healthy donors and cancer patients. Germline V gene sequence: CDR1 MNHEY, CDR2 SMNVEV (reference sequence). V lost 5 bases, J lost 5 bases, and 15 bases lay in between. This CDR3 is 14 amino acids long. TCRdb keeps only in-frame clones here, not all; method: immunoSEQ multiplex PCR. The table lists 150,000 to 200,000 clones, about 90% of them singletons. V is TRBV27 and J is TRBJ1-2; D is possibly TRBD1 (5 bases). The receptor's source is a woman between 35 and 50 years old in good health. The sample taken for sequencing was blood. CDR3 amino acids: CASSPTTGSYGYTF. CDR3 DNA sequence: TGTGCCAGCAGTCCGACCACAGGTTCTTATGGCTACACCTTC.